This TCR beta chain was obtained from a study of blood T cell repertoires in COVID-19. Only in-frame clones appear in the TCRdb table, and some are missing; sequencing was by immunoSEQ multiplex PCR. The table lists some 100,000 clones, over 75% of them singletons, with more than 5.5% in the top ten. The CDR3 is made up of 13 amino acids. Germline CDR1 SGHRS, CDR2 YFSETQ. Trimming took off 7 bases at V and 7 bases at J, with 18 bases between the two ends. The source material was peripheral blood. The origin of this receptor is a woman aged 55-69 years with acute or convalescent COVID-19. J is TRBJ2-7 and V is TRBV5-1; D perhaps matches TRBD1 (7 bases). Here the CDR3 DNA reads TGCGCCAGCTCCCCCAGGGGGGTCCGGGAGCAGTACTTC. As protein: CASSPRGVREQYF. The variable domain in full, with the rest retrieved from reference TRBV5-1 and TRBJ2-7, is KAGVTQTPRYLIKTRGQQVTLSCSPISGHRSVSWYQQTPGQGLQFLFEYFSETQRNKGNFPGRFSGRQFSNSRSEMNVSTLELGDSALYLCASSPRGVREQYFGPGTRLTVT.